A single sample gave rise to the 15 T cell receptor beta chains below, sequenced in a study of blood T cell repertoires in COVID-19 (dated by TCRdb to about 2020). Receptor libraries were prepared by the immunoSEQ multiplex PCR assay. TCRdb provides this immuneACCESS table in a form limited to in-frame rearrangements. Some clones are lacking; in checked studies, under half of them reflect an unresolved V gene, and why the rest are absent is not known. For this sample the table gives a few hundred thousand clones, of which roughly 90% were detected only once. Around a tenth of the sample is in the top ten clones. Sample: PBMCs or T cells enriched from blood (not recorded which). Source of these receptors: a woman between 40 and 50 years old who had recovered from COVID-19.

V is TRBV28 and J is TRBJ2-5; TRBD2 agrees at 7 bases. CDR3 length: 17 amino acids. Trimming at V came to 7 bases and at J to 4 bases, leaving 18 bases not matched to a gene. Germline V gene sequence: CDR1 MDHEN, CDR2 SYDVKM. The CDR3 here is CASKMGSPRAGLETQYF. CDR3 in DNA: TGTGCCAGCAAAATGGGGTCTCCTCGAGCGGGGTTAGAGACCCAGTACTTC.

In DNA, the CDR3 is TGTGCCAGCAGCTTGATCAGGCCAGAAGGGGGTGATGGCTACACCTTC. Its protein is CASSLIRPEGGDGYTF. This chain links TRBV7-9 with TRBJ1-2; D might be TRBD1 (6 bases). The germline V gene encodes CDR1 SEHNR and CDR2 FQNEAQ (reference sequence). This CDR3 region has 16 residues. The V gene lost 3 bases and the J gene lost 6 bases, with 20 bases spanning the gap.

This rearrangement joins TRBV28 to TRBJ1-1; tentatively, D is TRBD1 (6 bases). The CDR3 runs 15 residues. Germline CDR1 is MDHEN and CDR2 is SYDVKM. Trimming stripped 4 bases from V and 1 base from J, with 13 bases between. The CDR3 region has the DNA TGTGCCAGCAGTTCCCCCCCGACAGGGAACACTGAAGCTTTCTTT. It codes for CASSSPPTGNTEAFF.

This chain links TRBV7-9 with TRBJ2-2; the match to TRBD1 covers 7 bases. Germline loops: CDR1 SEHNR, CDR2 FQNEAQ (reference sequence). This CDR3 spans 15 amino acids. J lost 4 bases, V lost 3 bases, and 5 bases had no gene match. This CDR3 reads CASSFRTGSTGELFF. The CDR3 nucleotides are TGTGCCAGCAGCTTTAGGACAGGATCCACCGGGGAGCTGTTTTTT.

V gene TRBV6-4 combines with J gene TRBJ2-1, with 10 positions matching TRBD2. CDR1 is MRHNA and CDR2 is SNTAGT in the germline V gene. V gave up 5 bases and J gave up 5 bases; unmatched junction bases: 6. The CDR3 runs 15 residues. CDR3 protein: CASSKTSGDNNEQFF. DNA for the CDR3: TGTGCCAGCAGTAAAACTAGCGGGGATAACAATGAGCAGTTCTTC.

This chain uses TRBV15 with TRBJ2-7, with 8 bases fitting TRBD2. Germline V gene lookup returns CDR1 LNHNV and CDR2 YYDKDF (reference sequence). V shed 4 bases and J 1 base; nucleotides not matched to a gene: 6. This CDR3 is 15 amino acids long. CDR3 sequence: CATSTGGGNSYEQYF. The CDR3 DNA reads TGTGCCACCAGCACCGGGGGGGGCAATTCCTACGAGCAGTACTTC. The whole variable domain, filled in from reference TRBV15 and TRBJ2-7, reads DAMVIQNPRYQVTQFGKPVTLSCSQTLNHNVMYWYQQKSSQAPKLLFHYYDKDFNNEADTPDNFQSRRPNTSFCFLDIRSPGLGDTAMYLCATSTGGGNSYEQYFGPGTRLTVT.

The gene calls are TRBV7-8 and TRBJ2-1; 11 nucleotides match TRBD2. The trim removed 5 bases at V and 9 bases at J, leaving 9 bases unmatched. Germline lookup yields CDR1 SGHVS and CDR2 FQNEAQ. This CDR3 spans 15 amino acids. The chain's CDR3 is CASSPGVAGGLEQFF. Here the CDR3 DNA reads TGTGCCAGCAGCCCCGGGGTAGCGGGGGGGCTTGAGCAGTTCTTC.

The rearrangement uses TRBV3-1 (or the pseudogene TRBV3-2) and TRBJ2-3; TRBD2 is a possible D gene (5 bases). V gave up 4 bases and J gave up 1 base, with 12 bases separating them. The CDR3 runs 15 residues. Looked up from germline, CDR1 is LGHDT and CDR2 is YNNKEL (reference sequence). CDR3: CASSPPEAGTDTQYF. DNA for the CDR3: TGTGCCAGCAGCCCTCCGGAGGCCGGCACAGATACGCAGTATTTT.

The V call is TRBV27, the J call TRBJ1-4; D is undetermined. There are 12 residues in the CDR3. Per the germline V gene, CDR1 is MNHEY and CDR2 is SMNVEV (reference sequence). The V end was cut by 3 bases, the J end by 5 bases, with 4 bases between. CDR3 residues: CASSFQNEKLFF. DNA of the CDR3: TGTGCCAGCAGTTTCCAGAATGAAAAACTGTTTTTT.

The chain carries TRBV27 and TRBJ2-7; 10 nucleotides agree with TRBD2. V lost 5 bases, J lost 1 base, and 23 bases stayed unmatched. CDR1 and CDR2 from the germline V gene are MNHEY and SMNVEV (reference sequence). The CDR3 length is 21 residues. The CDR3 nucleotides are TGTGCCAGCAGTGGAGGGGGCCCGCTGGCTAGCGGGAGAGGCCCTTCCTACGAGCAGTACTTC. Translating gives CASSGGGPLASGRGPSYEQYF.

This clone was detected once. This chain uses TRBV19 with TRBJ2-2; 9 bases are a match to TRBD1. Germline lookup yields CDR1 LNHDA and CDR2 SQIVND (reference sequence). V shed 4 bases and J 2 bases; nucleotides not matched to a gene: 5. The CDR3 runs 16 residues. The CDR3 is CASSRGTGLNTGELFF. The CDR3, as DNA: TGTGCCAGTAGTAGGGGGACAGGGCTAAACACCGGGGAGCTGTTTTTT.

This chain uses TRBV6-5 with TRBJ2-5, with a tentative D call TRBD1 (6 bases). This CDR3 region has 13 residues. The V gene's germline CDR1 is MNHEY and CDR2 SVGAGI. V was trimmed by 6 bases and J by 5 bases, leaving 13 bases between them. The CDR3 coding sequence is TGTGCCAGCAGGGGGACAAACGTGGAGACCCAGTACTTC. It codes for CASRGTNVETQYF.

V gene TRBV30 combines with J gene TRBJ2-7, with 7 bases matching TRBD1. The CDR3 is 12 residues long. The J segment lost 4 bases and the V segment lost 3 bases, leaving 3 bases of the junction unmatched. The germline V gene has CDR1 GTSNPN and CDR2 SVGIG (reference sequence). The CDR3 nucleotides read TGTGCCTGGAGGAGGGGGCTTTACGAGCAGTACTTC. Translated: CAWRRGLYEQYF. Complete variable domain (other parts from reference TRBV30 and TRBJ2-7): SQTIHQWPATLVQPVGSPLSLECTVEGTSNPNLYWYRQAAGRGLQLLFYSVGIGQISSEVPQNLSASRPQDRQFILSSKKLLLSDSGFYLCAWRRGLYEQYFGPGTRLTVT.

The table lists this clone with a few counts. The DNA for the CDR3 is TGTGCCAGTGGACTAGCGGGATACTCCTACAATGAGCAGTTCTTC. This gives the protein CASGLAGYSYNEQFF. The chain has TRBV6-5 and TRBJ2-1; 12 nucleotides match TRBD2. The V gene end was trimmed by 9 bases and the J gene end by 0 bases; junction bases not matched to a gene: 3. This CDR3 comprises 15 residues. Germline V gene lookup returns CDR1 MNHEY and CDR2 SVGAGI.

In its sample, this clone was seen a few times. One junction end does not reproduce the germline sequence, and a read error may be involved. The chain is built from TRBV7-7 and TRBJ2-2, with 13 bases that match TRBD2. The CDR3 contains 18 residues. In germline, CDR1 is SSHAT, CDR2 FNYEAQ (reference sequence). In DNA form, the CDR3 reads TGTGCTAGCAGCTTAGTCTACACTAGCGGGAGGGACACCGGGGAGCTGTTTTTT. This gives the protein CASSLVYTSGRDTGELFF.